Listed here are 25 T cell receptor beta chains from one sample, sequenced in a study of blood T cell repertoires in COVID-19. Assay: immunoSEQ multiplex PCR; the TCRdb copy retains only in-frame clones and omits some. The sample holds roughly 43,000 clones, less than 70% seen once. The sequenced sample consisted of peripheral blood. These TCRs come from an elderly man with acute or convalescent COVID-19.

The chain employs TRBV21-1 and TRBJ2-7; TRBD1 is the table's D call and was not checked against the DNA. TRBV21-1 is a listed pseudogene. CDR3 size: 16 residues. CDR3 nucleotides: TGTGCCAGCAGCAAGATGATAGAGACAGCGACCTACGAGCAGTACTTC. Its protein product is CASSKMIETATYEQYF.

In its sample, this clone ranks as large (0.1 to 1%). The chain is built from TRBV20-1 and TRBJ1-1; TRBD1 matches 8 bases. The CDR3 has 17 amino acids. CDR1 and CDR2 (germline): DFQATT, SNEGSKA (reference sequence). V lost 3 bases and J lost 0; bases outside the gene matches: 12. The DNA for the CDR3 is TGCAGTGCTAGTCGTGGGGACAGGCTCTTGATGAACACTGAAGCTTTCTTT. As protein: CSASRGDRLLMNTEAFF.

The CDR3 loop reads CASSPMTGLDQPQHF. CDR3 DNA sequence: TGTGCCAGCAGTCCAATGACAGGTTTGGATCAGCCCCAGCATTTT. The chain carries TRBV27 and TRBJ1-5; weak D call: TRBD1 (6 bases). Germline V gives CDR1 MNHEY, CDR2 SMNVEV (reference sequence). V was pared by 5 bases and J by 5 bases, with 16 bases between. The CDR3 consists of 15 residues.

This clone was observed once. This rearrangement joins TRBV5-4 to TRBJ1-2; TRBD1 might be the D (6 bases). CDR3 length equals 13 residues. CDR1 SGHNT and CDR2 YYREEE come from the germline V gene (reference sequence). The ends were cut back, 5 bases at V and 2 bases at J, with 10 bases in the middle. The CDR3 protein is CASRPGQNYGYTF. Here the CDR3 DNA reads TGTGCCAGCAGGCCGGGACAAAACTATGGCTACACCTTC.

This clone has only a few counts. The CDR3 DNA reads TGTGCCACCAGCAGAGATCTTAACACCGGGGAGCTGTTTTTT. Translation: CATSRDLNTGELFF. The chain employs TRBV15 and TRBJ2-2; no definite D call. Trimming removed 0 bases at V and 2 bases at J, with 4 bases between. CDR3 size: 14 residues. Germline V lookup: CDR1 LNHNV, CDR2 YYDKDF (reference sequence).

This clone was picked up one time. J is TRBJ1-2 and V is TRBV3-1 (or the pseudogene TRBV3-2); the D is unclear. Per the germline V gene, CDR1 is LGHDT and CDR2 is YNNKEL (reference sequence). The ends were cut back, 1 base at V and 6 bases at J, with 21 bases in the middle. The length of the CDR3 is 17 residues. This chain's CDR3 is CASSQALDAGAYNGYTF. CDR3 coding DNA: TGTGCCAGCAGCCAAGCTTTGGACGCGGGCGCATATAATGGCTACACCTTC.

V gene TRBV25-1 combines with J gene TRBJ1-6; unclear D gene. Trimming stripped 4 bases from V and 7 bases from J, with 14 bases between. The CDR3 totals 15 residues. Per the germline V gene, CDR1 is MGHDK and CDR2 is SYGVNS. As DNA, the CDR3 is TGTGCCAGCAGTGCCCCTGAGGGTCTAAATTCACCCCTCCACTTT. The encoded protein is CASSAPEGLNSPLHF. Full variable domain (outside the CDR3, taken from reference TRBV25-1 and TRBJ1-6): EADIYQTPRYLVIGTGKKITLECSQTMGHDKMYWYQQDPGMELHLIHYSYGVNSTEKGDLSSESTVSRIRTEHFPLTLESARPSHTSQYLCASSAPEGLNSPLHFGNGTRLTVT.

This clone was recorded only once. The CDR3 bases are TGTGCCAGCTCACCACCCACAGGGGGAAAAGGCACAGATACGCAGTATTTT. Encoded protein: CASSPPTGGKGTDTQYF. The J gene is TRBJ2-3, the V gene TRBV18; 8 bases match TRBD1. In germline, CDR1 is KGHSH, CDR2 LQKENI. The J segment lost 1 base and the V segment lost 0 bases, leaving 6 bases of the junction unmatched. The CDR3 runs to 17 residues.

This clone came up once. The V gene is TRBV7-9, the J gene TRBJ2-6; tentatively, D is TRBD1 (6 bases). The length of the CDR3 is 15 residues. Germline loops: CDR1 SEHNR, CDR2 FQNEAQ (reference sequence). Between the trimmed V and J ends, which lost 4 bases and 0 bases, there was a span of 7 bases. The CDR3: CASSSDSSGANVLTF. CDR3 sequence (DNA): TGTGCCAGCAGCTCGGACAGCTCTGGGGCCAACGTCCTGACTTTC.

The CDR3 loop is CASSFTGPYNEQFF. Written as DNA, the CDR3 is TGTGCCAGCAGCTTCACAGGACCCTACAATGAGCAGTTCTTC. This sequence joins TRBV13 and TRBJ2-1, with a possible D match to TRBD1 (5 bases). This CDR3 is 14 amino acids long. Germline V gives CDR1 PRHDT, CDR2 FYEKMQ (reference sequence). With 3 bases removed from V and 2 bases from J, the gap between germline ends came to 8 bases.

The chain combines TRBV23-1 with TRBJ1-2, with D perhaps TRBD1 (6 bases). TRBV23-1 is noted as an ORF with a role that remains uncertain. The germline V and J ends were trimmed by 11 bases and 5 bases, with 21 bases remaining between them. The CDR3 totals 14 residues. CDR3 in amino acids: CALGKGGADYGYTF. The CDR3 DNA is TGCGCCCTCGGAAAGGGGGGGGCGGATTATGGCTACACCTTC.

The chain is built from TRBV6-1 and TRBJ2-6; D is perhaps TRBD1 (5 bases). CDR1 is MNHNS, CDR2 SASEGT, per germline. This CDR3 spans 17 amino acids. The V gene lost 4 bases and the J gene lost 0 bases, with 13 bases spanning the gap. The CDR3 DNA follows: TGTGCCAGCAGTGGGGGCCTAGTATACTCTGGGGCCAACGTCCTGACTTTC. Translated, it gives CASSGGLVYSGANVLTF.

The chain carries TRBV5-4 and TRBJ2-7, with 8 bases aligning to TRBD2. Germline V CDR1 and CDR2: SGHNT, YYREEE (reference sequence). The CDR3 loop spans 14 amino acids. The junction had 4 bases not matched to a gene; V was cut back by 1 base and J by 4 bases. CDR3 amino acids: CASSLSGSSYEQYF. In DNA, the CDR3 is TGTGCCAGCAGCTTGAGCGGGAGTTCTTACGAGCAGTACTTC.

This chain links TRBV30 with TRBJ2-5; weak D call: TRBD2 (5 bases). CDR1 GTSNPN and CDR2 SVGIG come from the germline V gene (reference sequence). This CDR3 has 13 amino acids. The V end lost 4 bases, the J end lost 5 bases, and 14 bases lay between the germline ends. The chain's CDR3 is CAWKIRGAETQYF. The DNA of the CDR3 is TGTGCCTGGAAGATACGGGGAGCGGAGACCCAGTACTTC. Filled out from reference TRBV30 and TRBJ2-5, the complete variable domain reads SQTIHQWPATLVQPVGSPLSLECTVEGTSNPNLYWYRQAAGRGLQLLFYSVGIGQISSEVPQNLSASRPQDRQFILSSKKLLLSDSGFYLCAWKIRGAETQYFGPGTRLLVL.

This clone was observed once. This chain uses TRBV5-1 with TRBJ1-1, with 8 bases lining up with TRBD1. V was clipped by 0 bases and J by 5 bases; unmatched bases: 3. CDR1 and CDR2 from the germline V gene are SGHRS and YFSETQ. The CDR3 totals 14 residues. The CDR3 DNA sequence: TGCGCCAGCAGCTTGGCCGACAGGGGAACTGAAGCTTTCTTT. Translation gives CASSLADRGTEAFF.

The rearrangement links TRBV28 to TRBJ2-3, with 13 bases aligning to TRBD2. The length of the CDR3 is 18 residues. The V gene end was trimmed by 7 bases and the J gene end by 3 bases; junction bases not matched to a gene: 13. Germline V gene sequence: CDR1 MDHEN, CDR2 SYDVKM. In nucleotides, the CDR3 is TGTGCCAGCACCTACACTAGCGGGGGGGGTGGGAGTACAGATACGCAGTATTTT. This sequence encodes CASTYTSGGGGSTDTQYF.

This chain joins TRBV19 and TRBJ1-5, with 9 positions matching TRBD1. V dropped 5 bases and J dropped 3; count of bases not matched to a gene: 5. The CDR3 totals 15 residues. Germline V gene lookup returns CDR1 LNHDA and CDR2 SQIVND (reference sequence). The CDR3 sequence is CASSGTGTINQPQHF. Written as DNA, the CDR3 is TGTGCCAGTAGTGGGACAGGGACTATCAATCAGCCCCAGCATTTT.

The V call is TRBV10-1, the J call TRBJ2-3; TRBD2 matches 13 bases. V lost 5 bases and J lost 3; bases outside the gene matches: 2. Germline loops: CDR1 WNHNN, CDR2 SYGVQD (reference sequence). The CDR3 consists of 15 residues. CDR3 in amino acids: CASSTSGRGTDTQYF. The CDR3 DNA sequence: TGCGCCAGCAGTACTAGCGGGAGGGGGACAGATACGCAGTATTTT.

This clone was found a few times. The chain carries TRBV29-1 and TRBJ1-2, with a possible D match to TRBD1 (5 bases). Germline V gives CDR1 SQVTM, CDR2 ANQGSEA. There are 13 residues in the CDR3. The ends were cut back, 6 bases at V and 4 bases at J, with 15 bases in the middle. Here the CDR3 DNA reads TGCAGCGTGGGGGGTGTTCGGACCTATGGCTACACCTTC. Its protein product is CSVGGVRTYGYTF.

The CDR3 is CASSLVPGSLSGNTIYF. As DNA, the CDR3 is TGTGCCAGCAGCTTGGTTCCGGGATCGCTCTCTGGAAACACCATATATTTT. The gene calls are TRBV5-4 and TRBJ1-3; D not resolved. The V end lost 0 bases, the J end lost 0 bases, and 13 bases lay between the germline ends. Germline CDR1 reads SGHNT; CDR2 reads YYREEE (reference sequence). The CDR3 has 17 amino acids. Looking up the rest from reference TRBV5-4 and TRBJ1-3 gives the full variable domain: ETGVTQSPTHLIKTRGQQVTLRCSSQSGHNTVSWYQQALGQGPQFIFQYYREEENGRGNFPPRFSGLQFPNYSSELNVNALELDDSALYLCASSLVPGSLSGNTIYFGEGSWLTVV.

The chain employs TRBV11-2 and TRBJ2-5; D unresolved. The germline V gene encodes CDR1 SGHAT and CDR2 FQNNGV. V lost 3 bases and J 5 bases, leaving 16 bases between the germline ends. CDR3 length: 15 residues. CDR3 nucleotide sequence: TGTGCCAGCAGCTTTTCCCGGCGGAATGGGGAGACCCAGTACTTC. Its protein is CASSFSRRNGETQYF.

The CDR3 DNA is TGTGCCAGTAGCTCAGGGGGCGGGGCAGGGGAAATCGGCACTGAAGCTTTCTTT. Protein sequence: CASSSGGGAGEIGTEAFF. The chain is built from TRBV19 and TRBJ1-1; 8 nucleotides align to TRBD1. The CDR3 sequence is 18 residues long. Germline V gene sequence: CDR1 LNHDA, CDR2 SQIVND (reference sequence). V shed 6 bases and J 4 bases; nucleotides not matched to a gene: 19.

V gene TRBV27 combines with J gene TRBJ2-5; 10 bases are shared with TRBD1. This CDR3 spans 14 amino acids. In germline, CDR1 is MNHEY, CDR2 SMNVEV (reference sequence). The trim removed 8 bases at V and 4 bases at J, leaving 7 bases unmatched. The CDR3 region is CASSSWTGGETQYF. CDR3 bases: TGTGCCAGCTCTTCTTGGACAGGGGGAGAGACCCAGTACTTC.

The V and J genes are TRBV5-4 and TRBJ2-7; 7 bases align to TRBD2. CDR1 and CDR2 from the germline V gene are SGHNT and YYREEE (reference sequence). The CDR3 spans 13 residues. The V and J ends lost 6 bases and 5 bases, in that order; junction bases with no gene match: 8. The CDR3 is CASTRAAGDEQYF. As DNA, the CDR3 is TGTGCCAGCACCCGGGCGGCGGGGGACGAGCAGTACTTC.

This clone was observed a handful of times. V gene TRBV9 combines with J gene TRBJ1-3, with 7 nucleotides matching TRBD1. The V segment lost 4 bases and the J segment 3 bases; nucleotides outside the gene matches: 10. Germline lookup yields CDR1 SGDLS and CDR2 YYNGEE. The CDR3 runs to 16 residues. Here the CDR3 DNA reads TGTGCCAGCAGCATAGGTGTGTCAGGGGGTGGAAACACCATATATTTT. Its translation is CASSIGVSGGGNTIYF.